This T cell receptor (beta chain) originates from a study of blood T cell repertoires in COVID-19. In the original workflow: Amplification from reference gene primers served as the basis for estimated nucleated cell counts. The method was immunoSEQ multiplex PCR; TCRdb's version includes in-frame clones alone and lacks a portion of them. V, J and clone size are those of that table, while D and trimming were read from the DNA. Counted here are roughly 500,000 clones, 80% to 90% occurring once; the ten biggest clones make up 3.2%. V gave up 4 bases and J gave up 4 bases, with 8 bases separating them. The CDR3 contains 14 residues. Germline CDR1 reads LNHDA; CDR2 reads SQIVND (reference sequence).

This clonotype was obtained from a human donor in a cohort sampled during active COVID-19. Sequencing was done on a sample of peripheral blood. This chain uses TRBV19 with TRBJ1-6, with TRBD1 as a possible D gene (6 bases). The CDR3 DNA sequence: TGTGCCAGTAGTACCGACAGGTATAATTCACCCCTCCACTTT. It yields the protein CASSTDRYNSPLHF.